These 21 T cell receptor beta chains came from one sample sequenced in a study of T cell responses to AZD1222 COVID-19 vaccine (dated by TCRdb to 2020 to 2023). Preparation of the library involved the immunoSEQ multiplex PCR assay. TCRdb limited this immuneACCESS table to in-frame rearrangements with V and J called. A share of clones is missing; checked studies link under half to unresolved V genes, and the rest is unexplained. Present in this sample are roughly 58,000 clones, around 85% of which were seen just once. Jointly, the top ten make up roughly a fifth of the sample. The sample's time point label is to be understood as: baseline before first vaccination. According to the study, the label for this sample's treatment or condition signals: meningococcal conjugate vaccine given as trial control. The sequencing used peripheral blood, collected on day 0 of MenACWY control vaccination. The source is an adult in good health.

The J gene is TRBJ1-5, the V gene TRBV28, with D unresolved. V shed 5 bases and J shed 10 bases, with 12 bases lying between them. CDR1 and CDR2 from the germline V gene are MDHEN and SYDVKM. CDR3 length: 12 residues. CDR3 in amino acids: CASSPRMEPQHF. CDR3 nucleotides: TGTGCCAGCAGTCCACGGATGGAACCCCAGCATTTT.

This sequence joins TRBV6-5 and TRBJ2-7; tentative D call: TRBD1 (8 bases). Germline V lookup: CDR1 MNHEY, CDR2 SVGAGI. With 7 bases removed from V and 3 bases from J, the gap between germline ends came to 19 bases. The CDR3 is 15 amino acids. Here the CDR3 reads CASMGGLGTGYEQYF. The CDR3 DNA is TGTGCCAGCATGGGGGGGCTTGGGACAGGCTACGAGCAGTACTTC.

The DNA of the CDR3 is TGTGCCAGCCGGGGGACAGGGCTCTCCTACGAGCAGTACTTC. Translating gives CASRGTGLSYEQYF. This sequence joins TRBV28 and TRBJ2-7; TRBD1 matches 9 bases. Germline assignment: CDR1 MDHEN and CDR2 SYDVKM. The CDR3 is 14 amino acids. V was clipped by 8 bases and J by 0 bases; unmatched bases: 5.

The rearrangement joins TRBV6-2 or TRBV6-3 to TRBJ2-2; 7 positions agree with TRBD2. The CDR3 has 16 amino acids. V lost 4 bases and J lost 1; bases outside the gene matches: 6. The V gene's germline CDR1 is MNHEY and CDR2 SVGEGT. CDR3 sequence: CASSWASGLNTGELFF. In DNA, the CDR3 is TGTGCCAGCAGTTGGGCTAGCGGTCTGAACACCGGGGAGCTGTTTTTT.

This chain joins TRBV28 and TRBJ2-5; 12 bases align to TRBD2. The CDR3 has 14 amino acids. The germline V gene has CDR1 MDHEN and CDR2 SYDVKM. The junction had 3 bases not matched to a gene; V was cut back by 5 bases and J by 5 bases. CDR3 DNA sequence: TGTGCCAGCAGTCTAGCGGGAGGGGGGGAGACCCAGTACTTC. Its protein is CASSLAGGGETQYF.

V usage is TRBV29-1 and J usage is TRBJ2-1; D remains unclear. Germline CDR1 and CDR2: SQVTM and ANQGSEA. The CDR3 totals 11 residues. Deletions cut 0 bases from V and 9 bases from J, with 6 bases between. This CDR3 reads CSVEEKVEQFF. CDR3 in DNA: TGCAGCGTTGAAGAAAAAGTTGAGCAGTTCTTC.

This clone was counted once. The DNA of the CDR3 is TGTGCCAGCAGTTTACCAGGGGGCGGGAACACTGAAGCTTTCTTT. Protein: CASSLPGGGNTEAFF. V gene TRBV28 combines with J gene TRBJ1-1; 8 bases are shared with TRBD1. CDR1 and CDR2 (germline): MDHEN, SYDVKM. V shed 2 bases, J shed 1 base, and the junction held 3 bases outside the gene matches. CDR3 length: 15 residues.

The CDR3 region is CASSPTGTGGDTGELFF. The CDR3 nucleotides are TGTGCCAGCAGCCCCACCGGGACAGGGGGCGACACCGGGGAGCTGTTTTTT. This rearrangement joins TRBV6-2 or TRBV6-3 to TRBJ2-2; 12 positions match TRBD1. This CDR3 region has 17 residues. V lost 6 bases to trimming and J lost 3 bases; unmatched junction nucleotides: 8. CDR1 is MNHEY, CDR2 SVGEGT, per germline.

This clone showed up just once. V is TRBV20-1 and J is TRBJ1-4, with D possibly matching TRBD1 (6 bases). CDR1 and CDR2 from the germline V gene are DFQATT and SNEGSKA (reference sequence). The length of the CDR3 is 13 residues. V dropped 3 bases and J dropped 8 bases, with 13 bases sitting between them. The CDR3, as DNA: TGCAGTGCTAGTATCGGGGGCAAGGAAAAACTGTTTTTT. The encoded protein is CSASIGGKEKLFF.

This clone was picked up one time. The V gene is TRBV18, the J gene TRBJ1-2, with 10 bases lining up with TRBD1. Germline V gene lookup returns CDR1 KGHSH and CDR2 LQKENI. With 6 bases clipped from V and 4 bases from J, the junction kept 8 bases outside the gene matches. The length of the CDR3 is 15 residues. The CDR3 protein is CASSPGTGEVYGYTF. The CDR3 DNA reads TGTGCCAGCTCCCCAGGGACAGGGGAAGTCTATGGCTACACCTTC. The whole variable domain, remainder taken from reference TRBV18 and TRBJ1-2, is NAGVMQNPRHLVRRRGQEARLRCSPMKGHSHVYWYRQLPEEGLKFMVYLQKENIIDESGMPKERFSAEFPKEGPSILRIQQVVRGDSAAYFCASSPGTGEVYGYTFGSGTRLTVV.

The chain links TRBV9 to TRBJ2-2; D may match TRBD1 or TRBD2 (5 bases each). The length of the CDR3 is 15 residues. Germline-derived CDR1 and CDR2 are SGDLS and YYNGEE. V lost 0 bases to trimming and J lost 5 bases, with 11 bases between them. The CDR3 is CASSVVQGGTGELFF. The DNA for the CDR3 is TGTGCCAGCAGCGTAGTTCAGGGCGGGACCGGGGAGCTGTTTTTT.

The CDR3 here is CASSFRPGGEKLFF. The CDR3, as DNA: TGTGCCAGCAGCTTTCGCCCGGGAGGTGAAAAACTGTTTTTT. The rearrangement joins TRBV7-2 to TRBJ1-4, with D unresolved. Trimming stripped 3 bases from V and 7 bases from J, with 12 bases between. The CDR3 spans 14 residues. CDR1 is SGHTA and CDR2 is FQGNSA in the germline V gene.

The rearrangement joins TRBV7-8 to TRBJ1-1, with D perhaps TRBD1 (6 bases). V shed 0 bases and J shed 6 bases, with 8 bases lying between them. The length of the CDR3 is 13 residues. Germline CDR1 SGHVS, CDR2 FQNEAQ. This CDR3 reads CASSLAQGAEAFF. CDR3 bases: TGTGCCAGCAGCTTAGCACAGGGCGCTGAAGCTTTCTTT. The complete variable domain, with remaining parts taken from reference TRBV7-8 and TRBJ1-1, reads GAGVSQSPRYKVAKRGQDVALRCDPISGHVSLFWYQQALGQGPEFLTYFQNEAQLDKSGLPSDRFFAERPEGSVSTLKIQRTQQEDSAVYLCASSLAQGAEAFFGQGTRLTVV.

The CDR3 nucleotides read TGTGCCAGTAATCTGGGTGAGGGGCTCAATTCACCCCTCCACTTT. The encoded protein is CASNLGEGLNSPLHF. V and J are TRBV19 and TRBJ1-6; tentatively, D is TRBD1 (5 bases). CDR3 size: 15 residues. The V end lost 7 bases, the J end lost 7 bases, and 17 bases lay between the germline ends. CDR1 and CDR2 (germline): LNHDA, SQIVND (reference sequence).

This chain links TRBV6-6 with TRBJ1-3; 9 nucleotides line up with TRBD1. The CDR3 runs 16 residues. V lost 5 bases, J lost 0 bases, and 5 bases stayed unmatched. The germline gives CDR1 MNHNY, CDR2 SVGAGI (reference sequence). CDR3 DNA: TGTGCCAGCAGTCCCGGGACAGGGTACTCTGGAAACACCATATATTTT. It translates to CASSPGTGYSGNTIYF.

The V and J genes are TRBV7-2 and TRBJ1-5, with D possibly TRBD1 on 5 matching bases. Per the germline V gene, CDR1 is SGHTA and CDR2 is FQGNSA. Trimming took 3 bases from V and 5 from J, leaving 11 bases between them. The CDR3 consists of 14 residues. The CDR3: CASSLGPRDQPQHF. In DNA, the CDR3 is TGTGCCAGCAGCTTGGGACCCCGGGATCAGCCCCAGCATTTT.

The V and J genes are TRBV3-1 (or the pseudogene TRBV3-2) and TRBJ1-6; maybe TRBD1 (6 bases). The CDR3 runs 14 residues. V gave up 3 bases and J gave up 7 bases, with 10 bases separating them. The germline V gene has CDR1 LGHDT and CDR2 YNNKEL (reference sequence). This chain's CDR3 is CASSQGHSNSPLHF. The CDR3 nucleotides read TGTGCCAGCAGCCAGGGACACTCCAATTCACCCCTCCACTTT.

This chain connects TRBV10-2 to TRBJ2-2; D might be TRBD2 (5 bases). V lost 6 bases and J lost 3, with 14 bases in between. The CDR3 loop spans 15 amino acids. Germline lookup yields CDR1 WSHSY and CDR2 SAAADI. The CDR3 region has the DNA TGCGCCAGCAGACGAGGGCCGAAGGACACCGGGGAGCTGTTTTTT. The encoded protein is CASRRGPKDTGELFF.

This chain connects TRBV27 to TRBJ1-2; tentatively, D is TRBD1 (6 bases). Germline V lookup: CDR1 MNHEY, CDR2 SMNVEV (reference sequence). The CDR3 contains 13 residues. V was clipped by 2 bases and J by 5 bases, with 9 bases between them. The CDR3 region is CASSLGGHYGYTF. CDR3 in DNA: TGTGCCAGCAGTTTAGGGGGCCATTATGGCTACACCTTC.

V usage is TRBV6-5 and J usage is TRBJ1-1; D remains unclear. V was shortened by 4 bases and J by 1 base, with 13 bases between the two germline ends. Germline CDR1 MNHEY, CDR2 SVGAGI. The CDR3 has 15 residues. Written as DNA, the CDR3 is TGTGCCAGCAGTTCGAGATCCTCGGGGAACACTGAAGCTTTCTTT. This sequence encodes CASSSRSSGNTEAFF.

The chain recombines TRBV11-2 with TRBJ2-6; the match to TRBD1 covers 10 bases. With 5 bases clipped from V and 0 bases from J, the junction kept 7 bases outside the gene matches. Germline lookup yields CDR1 SGHAT and CDR2 FQNNGV. The CDR3 has 18 residues. CDR3 protein: CASSPWGQGYSGANVLTF. The CDR3 DNA is TGTGCCAGCAGCCCATGGGGACAGGGGTACTCTGGGGCCAACGTCCTGACTTTC.